Following are 15 T cell receptor beta chains from one sample sequenced in a study of T cells after yellow fever vaccination. TCRdb re-derived calls from the 5' RACE reads in MiXCR, one entry per CDR3 protein. The sample records some 260,000 distinct CDR3 sequences, over 4.5% being singletons. This specimen was CD4+ T cells sorted from PBMCs, taken on the day of the yellow fever booster vaccination. The receptors come from a man younger than 35 who received the YFV17D yellow fever vaccine.

This clonotype came up a few times. This CDR3 is CAISEGMRTEAFF. The CDR3 nucleotides read TGTGCCATCAGTGAGGGGATGAGAACTGAAGCTTTCTTT. V and J are TRBV10-3 and TRBJ1-1; D is ambiguous. Trimming removed 2 bases at V and 5 bases at J, with 9 bases between. The CDR3 has 13 residues. Looked up from germline, CDR1 is ENHRY and CDR2 is SYGVKD.

The chain employs TRBV30 and TRBJ1-5; D gene ambiguous. This CDR3 is built from 13 residues. Trimming removed 1 base from V and 0 bases from J, with 4 bases in between. From germline, CDR1 is GTSNPN and CDR2 SVGIG (reference sequence). CDR3 region: CAWSEDSNQPQHF. CDR3 coding DNA: TGTGCCTGGAGTGAGGATAGCAATCAGCCCCAGCATTTT.

This clonotype was detected many times. CDR3 amino acids: CSALLQGVDTQYF. Here the CDR3 DNA reads TGCAGTGCCCTACTCCAGGGGGTAGATACGCAGTATTTT. V is TRBV20-1 and J is TRBJ2-3; 7 positions match TRBD1. The trim removed 6 bases at V and 5 bases at J, leaving 8 bases unmatched. The CDR3 consists of 13 residues. In germline, CDR1 is DFQATT, CDR2 SNEGSKA (reference sequence).

This clonotype was counted only a few times. The chain links TRBV24-1 to TRBJ2-1; D possibly uses TRBD1 or TRBD2 (5 bases each). Germline V gene data show CDR1 as KGHDR and CDR2 as SFDVKD. CDR3 length: 17 amino acids. Between the trimmed V and J ends, which lost 1 base and 4 bases, there was a span of 16 bases. Here the CDR3 reads CATSDFTPGRNYNEQFF. The CDR3, as DNA: TGTGCCACCAGTGATTTCACACCGGGACGTAATTACAATGAGCAGTTCTTC.

The chain recombines TRBV20-1 with TRBJ1-4, with TRBD1 matching 10 bases. The CDR3 sequence is 12 residues long. V was pared by 3 bases and J by 8 bases, with 0 bases of the junction left unmatched. Germline loops: CDR1 DFQATT, CDR2 SNEGSKA (reference sequence). The CDR3: CSARGQGEKLFF. The DNA for the CDR3 is TGCAGTGCTAGGGGACAGGGGGAAAAACTGTTTTTT.

The CDR3 nucleotides are TGTGCCAGCAGTTACAGGGGGGAATACGAGCAGTACTTC. This codes for CASSYRGEYEQYF. The chain links TRBV6-5 to TRBJ2-7, with D tentatively TRBD1 or TRBD2 (6 bases each). CDR3 length: 13 residues. Germline CDR1 is MNHEY and CDR2 is SVGAGI. Trimming took off 2 bases at V and 4 bases at J, with 9 bases between the two ends.

This clonotype was recorded many times. The chain carries TRBV6-6 and TRBJ2-5; 10 bases match TRBD1. The CDR3 contains 14 residues. Germline loops: CDR1 MNHNY, CDR2 SVGAGI (reference sequence). The V gene end was trimmed by 5 bases and the J gene end by 3 bases; junction bases not matched to a gene: 3. The CDR3 nucleotides read TGTGCCAGCAGTGCCGGGACAGGGGAAGAGACCCAGTACTTC. Encoded protein: CASSAGTGEETQYF.

The sample holds a few counts of this clonotype. This sequence joins TRBV7-2 and TRBJ2-5; no clear D. The CDR3 has 12 amino acids. V lost 7 bases and J 4 bases, leaving 10 bases between the germline ends. Germline V CDR1 and CDR2: SGHTA, FQGNSA. CDR3 bases: TGTGCCAGCAACCCGGCCGGAGAGACCCAGTACTTC. Protein: CASNPAGETQYF.

This clonotype was picked up a small number of times. The chain is built from TRBV20-1 and TRBJ2-7; no definite D call. Germline CDR1 DFQATT, CDR2 SNEGSKA (reference sequence). The length of the CDR3 is 15 residues. Trimming left V 2 bases short and J 0 bases short, with 14 bases between. CDR3 DNA sequence: TGCAGTGCTAGACTGGCTCAGGCGCCCTCCTACGAGCAGTACGTC. Residues: CSARLAQAPSYEQYV.

In this sample, this clonotype turned up a few times. This sequence joins TRBV7-2 and TRBJ2-2, with 15 bases that match TRBD2. The CDR3 extends over 15 amino acids. Germline loops: CDR1 SGHTA, CDR2 FQGNSA. J was trimmed by 6 bases and V by 6 bases; bases with no gene match: 2. The chain's CDR3 is CASRGLAGGAGELFF. CDR3 DNA sequence: TGTGCCAGCAGGGGACTAGCGGGGGGAGCCGGGGAGCTGTTTTTT.

This sequence joins TRBV5-1 and TRBJ2-6; D remains ambiguous. This CDR3 is 15 amino acids long. Germline CDR1 and CDR2: SGHRS and YFSETQ. The V and J ends lost 3 bases and 0 bases respectively, with 7 bases between them. The CDR3 region has the DNA TGCGCCAGCAGCTCAACAGACTCTGGGGCCAACGTCCTGACTTTC. Translating gives CASSSTDSGANVLTF.

This clonotype was seen many times. The chain combines TRBV11-2 with TRBJ1-4; D gene ambiguous. V lost 5 bases and J 8 bases, leaving 18 bases between the germline ends. This CDR3 region has 15 residues. Germline CDR1 reads SGHAT; CDR2 reads FQNNGV. CDR3 in DNA: TGTGCCAGCAGCCCCCGTGCGCAAAGTCCAGAAAAACTGTTTTTT. Translating gives CASSPRAQSPEKLFF.

This clonotype was seen at least ten times. V gene TRBV4-3 combines with J gene TRBJ1-5; tentatively, D is TRBD1 (5 bases). Germline loops: CDR1 LGHNA, CDR2 YSLEER. The germline V and J ends were trimmed by 0 bases and 5 bases, with 11 bases remaining between them. This CDR3 contains 15 residues. The CDR3 is CASSQEGDPDQPQHF. The CDR3 DNA follows: TGCGCCAGCAGCCAAGAAGGGGACCCGGATCAGCCCCAGCATTTT.

This clonotype was seen a few times. The V call is TRBV7-2, the J call TRBJ1-4; TRBD1 matches 7 bases. There are 14 residues in the CDR3. Germline trimming cut 5 bases from V and 7 bases from J; bases unmatched to any gene: 7. The germline V gene has CDR1 SGHTA and CDR2 FQGNSA. The CDR3 protein is CASSIDRAVEKLFF. The CDR3 coding sequence is TGTGCCAGCAGCATCGACAGGGCGGTTGAAAAACTGTTTTTT.

A few counts support this clonotype. The rearrangement joins TRBV3-1 to TRBJ2-1; the D gene is possibly TRBD2 (6 bases). Germline V gene data show CDR1 as LGHDT and CDR2 as YNNKEL (reference sequence). Between the trimmed V and J ends, which lost 0 bases and 4 bases, there was a span of 13 bases. This CDR3 has 16 residues. The CDR3, as DNA: TGTGCCAGCAGCCAAGAGTTGGGGGGTGGTTACAATGAGCAGTTCTTC. It translates to CASSQELGGGYNEQFF.